What follows are 14 T cell receptor beta chains derived from one specimen sequenced in a study of blood T cell repertoires in COVID-19. Sequencing used immunoSEQ multiplex PCR; TCRdb keeps in-frame clones, though not all of them. The sample records about 250,000 clones, about 80% being singletons. What was sequenced was peripheral blood. The receptors here all came from a person between 65 and 80 years old with COVID-19, enrolled during active disease.

This chain uses TRBV28 with TRBJ1-6, with a weak D call TRBD1 (5 bases). V lost 6 bases, J lost 11 bases, and 14 bases lay in between. The CDR3 contains 13 residues. CDR1 and CDR2 from the germline V gene are MDHEN and SYDVKM. The DNA for the CDR3 is TGTGCCAGCAGCCGTGACAGCCTAGCACCCCTCCACTTT. It specifies CASSRDSLAPLHF.

The V gene is TRBV5-1, the J gene TRBJ2-1; D call uncertain. The CDR3 spans 13 residues. The germline CDR1 and CDR2 sequences are SGHRS and YFSETQ. V was shortened by 0 bases and J by 4 bases, with 5 bases between the two germline ends. CDR3 loop: CASSLDLYNEQFF. In DNA, the CDR3 is TGCGCCAGCAGCTTGGACTTGTACAATGAGCAGTTCTTC.

This chain joins TRBV4-3 and TRBJ1-2, with D perhaps matching TRBD1 (6 bases). Germline lookup yields CDR1 LGHNA and CDR2 YSLEER. Trimming removed 4 bases from V and 0 bases from J, with 12 bases in between. CDR3 length: 15 amino acids. In nucleotides, the CDR3 is TGCGCCAGCAGCCCCACGGACAGATCTAACTATGGCTACACCTTC. It is translated as CASSPTDRSNYGYTF.

The J gene is TRBJ2-1, the V gene TRBV19, with 13 positions matching TRBD2. In germline, CDR1 is LNHDA, CDR2 SQIVND (reference sequence). The V and J ends lost 5 bases and 4 bases, in that order; junction bases with no gene match: 5. CDR3 size: 16 residues. For the CDR3, the DNA is TGTGCCAGTAGTTCCGGACTAGCGGGGGCATACAATGAGCAGTTCTTC. Translation gives CASSSGLAGAYNEQFF. Full variable domain (outside the CDR3, taken from reference TRBV19 and TRBJ2-1): DGGITQSPKYLFRKEGQNVTLSCEQNLNHDAMYWYRQDPGQGLRLIYYSQIVNDFQKGDIAEGYSVSREKKESFPLTVTSAQKNPTAFYLCASSSGLAGAYNEQFFGPGTRLTVL.

The chain is built from TRBV19 and TRBJ2-2, with TRBD1 matching over 10 bases. The germline V gene encodes CDR1 LNHDA and CDR2 SQIVND (reference sequence). The CDR3 length is 15 residues. V lost 7 bases to trimming and J lost 3 bases; unmatched junction nucleotides: 5. The CDR3 DNA is TGTGCCAGTATCCCGGGACAGGGGTACACCGGGGAGCTGTTTTTT. Amino acids: CASIPGQGYTGELFF.

V usage is TRBV11-3 and J usage is TRBJ1-6; TRBD1 matches at 7 bases. The CDR3 totals 16 residues. The trim removed 5 bases at V and 3 bases at J, leaving 7 bases unmatched. Germline V gene lookup returns CDR1 SGHNT and CDR2 YENEEA. The CDR3 region is CASSVGQDNYNSPLHF. CDR3 sequence (DNA): TGTGCCAGCAGCGTAGGACAGGATAACTATAATTCACCCCTCCACTTT.

CDR3 amino acids: CSVVDRGLEQYF. The CDR3 DNA sequence: TGCAGCGTAGTAGACAGGGGGCTGGAGCAGTACTTC. V and J are TRBV29-1 and TRBJ2-7, with TRBD1 matching 10 bases. Germline V gene lookup returns CDR1 SQVTM and CDR2 ANQGSEA. This CDR3 has 12 residues. The V segment lost 6 bases and the J segment 7 bases; nucleotides outside the gene matches: 6.

The V call is TRBV20-1, the J call TRBJ2-3, with 7 bases matching TRBD2. The CDR3 sequence is 14 residues long. The V gene's germline CDR1 is DFQATT and CDR2 SNEGSKA (reference sequence). Germline trimming cut 3 bases from V and 4 bases from J; bases unmatched to any gene: 7. In nucleotides, the CDR3 is TGCAGTGCTAGTCGTGGGAGCGGGGCAGATACGCAGTATTTT. Translation gives CSASRGSGADTQYF.

This clone has only a few counts. Other DNA sequences in this specimen translate into the identical CDR3. This sequence joins TRBV28 and TRBJ1-5; no clear D gene. Per the germline V gene, CDR1 is MDHEN and CDR2 is SYDVKM. The CDR3 is made up of 11 amino acids. Deletions cut 6 bases from V and 5 bases from J, with 5 bases between. This chain's CDR3 is CASSLDQPQHF. The CDR3 coding sequence is TGTGCCAGCAGCCTAGATCAGCCCCAGCATTTT.

The J gene is TRBJ1-2, the V gene TRBV28, with a tentative D call TRBD1 (5 bases). This CDR3 is 14 amino acids long. Germline CDR1 and CDR2: MDHEN and SYDVKM. V was cut by 3 bases and J by 7 bases, with 15 bases left in between. The CDR3 reads CASSFGAGGVGYTF. The CDR3 DNA is TGTGCCAGCAGTTTTGGTGCGGGAGGGGTTGGCTACACCTTC.

This chain joins TRBV5-5 and TRBJ2-6; 9 nucleotides align to TRBD2. Per germline, CDR1 SGHKS and CDR2 YYEKEE (reference sequence). With V trimmed by 1 base and J by 0 bases, 2 bases remained unmatched. This CDR3 comprises 17 residues. The CDR3 DNA sequence: TGTGCCAGCAGCTTGCTTAGCGGGGGCTCTGGGGCCAACGTCCTGACTTTC. It is translated as CASSLLSGGSGANVLTF.

The genes are TRBV7-2 and TRBJ1-5; 7 bases line up with TRBD1. CDR1 SGHTA and CDR2 FQGNSA come from the germline V gene. Unmatched junction bases numbered 4, after V lost 3 bases and J lost 5 bases. The CDR3 is 14 residues long. The CDR3 DNA is TGTGCCAGCAGCTTTCAGGGGGGAGATCAGCCCCAGCATTTT. Amino acids: CASSFQGGDQPQHF.

This clone was found once. The gene calls are TRBV6-2 or TRBV6-3 and TRBJ2-3, with 8 bases matching TRBD2. The trim removed 6 bases at V and 0 bases at J, leaving 8 bases unmatched. The CDR3 is made up of 16 amino acids. In germline, CDR1 is MNHEY, CDR2 SVGEGT. CDR3 nucleotide sequence: TGTGCCAGCAGCCGCCCGACTAGCGTTAGCACAGATACGCAGTATTTT. It is translated as CASSRPTSVSTDTQYF.

V gene TRBV19 combines with J gene TRBJ2-5; 8 bases match TRBD2. The CDR3 is 14 amino acids. V gave up 5 bases and J gave up 4 bases; unmatched junction bases: 6. Per germline, CDR1 LNHDA and CDR2 SQIVND (reference sequence). CDR3 amino acids: CASSPGGARETQYF. The CDR3, as DNA: TGTGCCAGTAGTCCCGGGGGGGCCAGAGAGACCCAGTACTTC.